The 5 T cell receptor beta chains below all came from one sample that was sequenced in a study of T cell responses to AZD1222 COVID-19 vaccine listed by TCRdb under 2021. The time point label, as the study defines it: baseline before first vaccination. Receptors were amplified or captured by the immunoSEQ multiplex PCR assay. The clones in this table, taken by TCRdb from immuneACCESS, are in-frame only. Not every clone is retained; where verified, under half of the shortfall comes from an unresolved V gene, and the cause of the rest is unknown. The sample table lists about 110,000 clones, 90% of them with a count of one. The top ten clonotypes cover about 5% of the sample. The material sequenced was peripheral blood, taken on day 0 of AZD1222 vaccination. All receptors come from an adult in good health.

CDR3 sequence reads: CASSSIAGGQETQYF. DNA of the CDR3: TGTGCCAGCAGCTCCATAGCGGGAGGACAAGAGACCCAGTACTTC. This sequence joins TRBV7-3 and TRBJ2-5; the match to TRBD2 covers 10 bases. With V trimmed by 4 bases and J by 2 bases, 4 bases remained unmatched. The CDR3 has 15 residues. The germline gives CDR1 SGHTA, CDR2 FQGTGA.

The genes are TRBV10-3 and TRBJ2-4, with TRBD1 identical over 7 bases. After removal of 4 bases from V and 8 bases from J, the junction contained 11 bases not matched to a gene. The CDR3 extends over 15 amino acids. Germline V gene data show CDR1 as ENHRY and CDR2 as SYGVKD. CDR3 DNA: TGTGCCATCAGTGGGGTACAGGGGAGCAAGTACATTCAGTACTTC. This sequence encodes CAISGVQGSKYIQYF.

V and J are TRBV4-1 and TRBJ2-3; possibly TRBD1 for D (6 bases). With 3 bases removed from V and 2 bases from J, the gap between germline ends came to 15 bases. The CDR3 totals 16 residues. Per the germline V gene, CDR1 is MGHRA and CDR2 is YSYEKL. CDR3 residues: CASSQKGQHFTDTQYF. The CDR3 region has the DNA TGCGCCAGCAGCCAGAAGGGACAACACTTCACAGATACGCAGTATTTT.

This clone has a handful of counts. The V call is TRBV7-2, the J call TRBJ2-1; possible D gene TRBD2, 5 bases. Germline CDR1 reads SGHTA; CDR2 reads FQGNSA. V was shortened by 3 bases and J by 0 bases, with 9 bases between the two germline ends. CDR3 size: 15 residues. The CDR3 coding sequence is TGTGCCAGCAGCTTTGGCCTAGCCTCCTACAATGAGCAGTTCTTC. Translating gives CASSFGLASYNEQFF.

The V call is TRBV6-1, the J call TRBJ1-5; possibly TRBD1 for D (6 bases). V lost 1 base, J lost 7 bases, and 11 bases lay in between. The CDR3 has 14 amino acids. The germline V gene encodes CDR1 MNHNS and CDR2 SASEGT. The CDR3 sequence: CASSEGGHGQPQHF. The DNA for the CDR3 is TGTGCCAGCAGTGAAGGGGGGCATGGGCAGCCCCAGCATTTT.